This T cell receptor beta chain was retrieved from a study of T-cell memory formation after mild COVID-19 (dated by TCRdb to the early 2020s). Some background on the complete study: TCR sequence clusters from the two donors were largely donor specific. T-cell clones expanding and contracting after mild COVID-19 in a couple of donors were tracked by longitudinal TCRalpha and TCRbeta repertoire sequencing. The cohort comprised two young, previously healthy adult volunteers, one female and one male. Broad study findings and their caveats: Only two mild cases were covered in the study, and larger cohorts including severe cases with pre-infection samples were considered necessary. SARS-CoV-2 specificity of the second-wave clones peaking on day 37 was not confirmed. Some responding clones were detected in pre-infection memory, which suggested that pre-existing cross-reactive memory T cells had joined the SARS-CoV-2 response. Clones contracting from day 15 to 85 had balanced CD4/CD8 phenotypes, while a second wave expanding from day 15 to 37 was biased towards CD4+. Contracting CD4+ clones turned up mainly in the CM and EM memory subsets, whereas EMRA was where CD8+ clones were enriched.

The germline V gene supplies CDR1 SGHRS and CDR2 YFSETQ. V is trimmed back by 3 bases and J by 7 bases, and the junction contains 6 bases that no gene match accounts for. Its CDR3 holds 16 amino acids, cysteine through phenylalanine. Only the CDR3 part of the read is kept: 48 bases, read in frame from the first base. This clonotype was seen at least ten times. No antigen is known for it. Per-nucleotide qualities are absent, and no much larger clonotype sits a single base away. PBMCs were isolated by Ficoll-Paque density gradient centrifugation. Sequencing took place on an Illumina NovaSeq 6000. Using 5'RACE with constant-segment primers, TCRalpha and TCRbeta cDNA libraries were constructed, with sample barcodes and unique molecular identifiers added in the process. RNA was extracted from every sample with Trizol reagent. Libraries were amplified in two PCR steps, with a second sample barcode and Illumina TruSeq adapters added in the second step. The libraries were sequenced on an Illumina NovaSeq using 2 x 150 bp paired-end reads. Regarding the original processing steps: With migec v1.2.7, reads were demultiplexed and then collapsed into UMI-guided consensus sequences. With mixcr v2.1.11, UMI consensuses were aligned to TRA and TRB V and J templates and assembled into clonotypes. Clonotypes were classified as expanded or contracted when called significant by both edgeR and NoisET, with noise models trained on biological replicates. edgeR calls used a false discovery rate-adjusted p below 0.01 and a log2 fold-change threshold of 1. As an exploratory analysis of dynamics, PCA with hierarchical clustering was applied to max-normalized trajectories of the 1000 most abundant clonotypes. Each responding clone was given a CD4 or CD8 phenotype based on the CD4+ and CD8+ repertoires, which had been sequenced separately. TCRdb passed the public sequencing reads through fastp at Q25 and MiXCR, retaining productive beta sequences. Merged by CDR3 protein, the rows form single entries marked with the most common genes and DNA. It is TCRdb's table, rather than the study itself, that gives the V and J calls and clone size. This sample gives some 340,000 distinct CDR3 sequences in total; roughly 13% of them show up just once. The ten largest clonotypes hold 20% to 25% of the sample.

This chain joins TRBV5-1 to TRBJ2-2; the junction holds 13 bases that match TRBD2. The source material was PBMCs or a T cell subset sorted from them (not recorded which). This TCR came from a man between 18 and 35 years old who had mild COVID-19 (a few samples of this study predate the infection). The sample titles of this study are shuffled in the database, so cell type and time point are left out; the donor was told from shared clones. The sequence in DNA is TGCGCCAGCAGCTCCGGGACTAGCGGGGATGTCGGGGAGCTGTTTTTT. This encodes CASSSGTSGDVGELFF.